This TCR beta chain was recovered during a study of T cells expressing NK-cell markers. General study points: The same clonotypes also predominated in the CD3+CD56-NKG2C+ fraction of a handful of donors.

TCRdb reanalyzed the 5' RACE reads and collapses them to one entry per CDR3 protein, without DNA. This sample's clone table lists a few hundred thousand distinct CDR3 sequences. The germline CDR1 and CDR2 sequences are MNHNS and SASEGT. The CDR3 is made up of 14 amino acids. In the case of this clonotype: Its antigen is undetermined.

Source material: blood T cells: a sorted CD56 or NKG2C T cell subset, CD4+ or CD8+ T cells, or bulk PBMC T cells (not recorded which). The rearrangement links TRBV6-1 to TRBJ1-4; with no DNA, the TCRdb D assignment of TRBD1 cannot be verified. The clonotype originates from a man in his late teens or twenties in good health. CDR3 region: CASRPTGAYEKLFF.